The 5 T cell receptor beta chains reported below all come from one sample, sequenced in a study of T-cell memory formation after mild COVID-19. Via MiXCR, TCRdb re-called the 5' RACE reads, giving one row per CDR3 protein. The table shows hundreds of thousands of distinct CDR3 sequences, with approximately 15% occurring only once. The specimen was PBMCs or a T cell subset sorted from them (not recorded which). The receptor source for this set is an adult woman who had mild COVID-19 (a few samples of this study predate the infection). Cell type and time point are not known.

This chain uses TRBV19 with TRBJ1-5; maybe TRBD1 (6 bases). The CDR3 is made up of 17 amino acids. CDR1 is LNHDA and CDR2 is SQIVND in the germline V gene (reference sequence). Trimming removed 2 bases at V and 0 bases at J, with 14 bases between. The CDR3 DNA follows: TGTGCCAGTAGTATATTAGGGGGACGGGGTAGCAATCAGCCCCAGCATTTT. It specifies CASSILGGRGSNQPQHF.

The chain employs TRBV14 and TRBJ2-1; D gene unclear. Trimming removed 0 bases from V and 0 bases from J, with 15 bases in between. Germline V lookup: CDR1 SGHDN, CDR2 FVKESK. The CDR3 runs 18 residues. The CDR3 region has the DNA TGTGCCAGCAGCCAAGATCTCTACAGATCAAGCTCCTACAATGAGCAGTTCTTC. It codes for CASSQDLYRSSSYNEQFF.

The V and J genes are TRBV11-1 and TRBJ2-7; 10 bases agree with TRBD1. The CDR3 has 14 residues. CDR1 and CDR2 (germline): SGHAT, FQDESV (reference sequence). Trimming removed 5 bases from V and 6 bases from J; junction bases left unmatched: 7. This CDR3 is CASSPWTGGFEQYF. The CDR3 coding sequence is TGTGCCAGCAGCCCCTGGACAGGGGGTTTCGAGCAGTACTTC.

This clonotype was counted only a few times. The J gene is TRBJ2-2, the V gene TRBV2, with 11 bases identical to TRBD2. CDR1 and CDR2 (germline): SNHLY, FYNNEI. CDR3 length equals 17 residues. V shed 4 bases, J shed 0 bases, and the junction held 4 bases outside the gene matches. CDR3 in DNA: TGTGCCAGCAGTGGGCCTAGCGGGGGGTCGAACACCGGGGAGCTGTTTTTT. Residues: CASSGPSGGSNTGELFF.

The genes are TRBV7-9 and TRBJ1-2; TRBD1 aligns across 9 bases. CDR1 and CDR2 from the germline V gene are SEHNR and FQNEAQ (reference sequence). This CDR3 has 14 amino acids. With V trimmed by 7 bases and J by 6 bases, 9 bases remained unmatched. CDR3 amino acids: CASNGGTGSHGYTF. In DNA form, the CDR3 reads TGTGCCAGCAACGGGGGGACAGGGAGTCATGGCTACACCTTC.